The T cell receptor (beta chain) under discussion was sequenced for a study of PD-L1 blockade in urothelial cancer. Study context: After treatment start, blood was analyzed at 3 weeks (second dose) and at 6 weeks.

Clones were sequenced by immunoSEQ multiplex PCR, and TCRdb holds only the in-frame ones, with some missing. The table includes some 40,000 clones, about 90% detected once. Germline-derived CDR1 and CDR2 are SGHRS and YFSETQ. The CDR3 runs 12 residues. Trimming left V 4 bases short and J 8 bases short, with 12 bases between. Time point given: peripheral blood 6 weeks after treatment start. Each patient contributed between 1 and 8 total time points of blood mononuclear cells, pretreatment and during treatment. The receptor's source is a man in his sixties or seventies with urothelial cancer. The source was PBMCs, collected around atezolizumab (anti-PD-L1) treatment. The rearrangement links TRBV5-1 to TRBJ1-2; D might be TRBD1 (5 bases). The CDR3 nucleotides read TGCGCCAGCAGCCCGCGATCAGGGGGCTACACCTTC. Protein: CASSPRSGGYTF.